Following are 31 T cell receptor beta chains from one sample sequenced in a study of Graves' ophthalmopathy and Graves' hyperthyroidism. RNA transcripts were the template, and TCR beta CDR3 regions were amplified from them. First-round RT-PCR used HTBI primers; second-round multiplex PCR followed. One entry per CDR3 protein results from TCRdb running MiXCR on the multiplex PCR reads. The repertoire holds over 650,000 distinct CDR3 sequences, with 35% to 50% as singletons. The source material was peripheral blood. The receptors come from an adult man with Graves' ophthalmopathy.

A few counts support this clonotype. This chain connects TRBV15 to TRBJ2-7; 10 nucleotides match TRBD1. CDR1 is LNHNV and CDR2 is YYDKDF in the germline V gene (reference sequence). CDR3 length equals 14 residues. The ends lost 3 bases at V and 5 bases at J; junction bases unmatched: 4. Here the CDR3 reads CATSRGQGSHEQYF. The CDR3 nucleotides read TGTGCCACCAGCAGGGGACAGGGGAGCCACGAGCAGTACTTC.

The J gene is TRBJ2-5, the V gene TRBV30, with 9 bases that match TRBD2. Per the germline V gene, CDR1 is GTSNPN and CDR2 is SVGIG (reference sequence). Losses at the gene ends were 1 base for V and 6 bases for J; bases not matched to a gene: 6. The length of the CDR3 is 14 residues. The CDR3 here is CAWSGGSGRKTQYF. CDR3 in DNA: TGTGCCTGGAGTGGGGGTAGCGGGAGAAAGACCCAGTACTTC. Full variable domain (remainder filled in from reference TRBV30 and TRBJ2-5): SQTIHQWPATLVQPVGSPLSLECTVEGTSNPNLYWYRQAAGRGLQLLFYSVGIGQISSEVPQNLSASRPQDRQFILSSKKLLLSDSGFYLCAWSGGSGRKTQYFGPGTRLLVL.

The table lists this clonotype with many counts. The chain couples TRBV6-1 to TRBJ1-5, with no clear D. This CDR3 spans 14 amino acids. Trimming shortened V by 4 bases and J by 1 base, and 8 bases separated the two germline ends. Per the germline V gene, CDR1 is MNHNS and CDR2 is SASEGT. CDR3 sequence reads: CASSGPGSNQPQHF. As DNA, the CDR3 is TGTGCCAGCAGTGGGCCGGGGAGCAATCAGCCCCAGCATTTT.

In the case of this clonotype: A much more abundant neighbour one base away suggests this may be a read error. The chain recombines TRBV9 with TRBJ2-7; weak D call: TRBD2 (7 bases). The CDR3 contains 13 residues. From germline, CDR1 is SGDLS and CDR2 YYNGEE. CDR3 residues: CASSLGGAGEQCF. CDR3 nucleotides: TGTGCCAGCAGTTTAGGGGGGGCTGGCGAGCAGTGCTTC.

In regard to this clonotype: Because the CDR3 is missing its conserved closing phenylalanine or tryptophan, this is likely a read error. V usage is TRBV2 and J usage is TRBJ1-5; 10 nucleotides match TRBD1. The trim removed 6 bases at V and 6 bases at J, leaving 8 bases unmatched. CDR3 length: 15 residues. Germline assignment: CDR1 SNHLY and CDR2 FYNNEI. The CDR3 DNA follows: TGTGCCAGCAGCCTGACAGGGGGCGGAGGTCAGCCCCAGCATTCT. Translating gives CASSLTGGGGQPQHS.

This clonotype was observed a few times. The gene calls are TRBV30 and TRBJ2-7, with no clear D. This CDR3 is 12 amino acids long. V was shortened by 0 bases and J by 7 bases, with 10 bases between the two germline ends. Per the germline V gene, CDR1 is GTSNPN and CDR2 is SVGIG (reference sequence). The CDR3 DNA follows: TGTGCCTGGAGTGTACTCAGTGGGGAGCAGTACTTC. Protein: CAWSVLSGEQYF.

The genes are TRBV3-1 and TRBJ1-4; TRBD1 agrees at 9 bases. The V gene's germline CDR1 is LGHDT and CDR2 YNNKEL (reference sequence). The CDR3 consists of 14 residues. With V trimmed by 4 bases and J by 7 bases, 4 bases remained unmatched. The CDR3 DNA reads TGTGCCAGCAGCCCTTGGACAGGGGTTGAAAAACTGTTTTTT. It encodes CASSPWTGVEKLFF.

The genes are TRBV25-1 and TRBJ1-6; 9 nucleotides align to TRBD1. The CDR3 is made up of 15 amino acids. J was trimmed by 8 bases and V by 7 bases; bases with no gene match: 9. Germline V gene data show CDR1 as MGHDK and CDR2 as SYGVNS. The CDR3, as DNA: TGTGCCAGCACCGACTCCGGGACAGGGTATTCACCCCTCCACTTT. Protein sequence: CASTDSGTGYSPLHF. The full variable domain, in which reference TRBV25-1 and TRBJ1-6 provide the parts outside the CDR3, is EADIYQTPRYLVIGTGKKITLECSQTMGHDKMYWYQQDPGMELHLIHYSYGVNSTEKGDLSSESTVSRIRTEHFPLTLESARPSHTSQYLCASTDSGTGYSPLHFGNGTRLTVT.

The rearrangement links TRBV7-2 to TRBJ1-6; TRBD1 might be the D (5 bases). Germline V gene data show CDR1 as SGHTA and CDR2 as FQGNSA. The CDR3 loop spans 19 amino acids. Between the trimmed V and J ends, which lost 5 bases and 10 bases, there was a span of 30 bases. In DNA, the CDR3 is TGTGCCAGCAGCCAACCGGGACGTCGATCCGGCTTAGTTCGGTCACCCCTCCACTTT. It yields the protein CASSQPGRRSGLVRSPLHF.

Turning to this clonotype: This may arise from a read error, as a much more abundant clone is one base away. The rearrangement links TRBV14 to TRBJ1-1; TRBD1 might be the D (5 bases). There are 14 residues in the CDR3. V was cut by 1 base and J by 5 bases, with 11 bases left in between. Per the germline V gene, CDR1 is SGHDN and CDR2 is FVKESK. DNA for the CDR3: TGTGCCAGCAGCCAAGTAGGGCAGGGTACTGAAGCTTTCTTT. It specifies CASSQVGQGTEAFF.

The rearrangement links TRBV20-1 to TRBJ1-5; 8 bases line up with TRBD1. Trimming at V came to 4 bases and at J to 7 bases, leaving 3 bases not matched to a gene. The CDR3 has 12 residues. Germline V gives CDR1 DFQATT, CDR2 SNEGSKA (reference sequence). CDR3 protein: CSATGGGQPQHF. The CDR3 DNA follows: TGCAGTGCTACAGGGGGCGGCCAGCCCCAGCATTTT.

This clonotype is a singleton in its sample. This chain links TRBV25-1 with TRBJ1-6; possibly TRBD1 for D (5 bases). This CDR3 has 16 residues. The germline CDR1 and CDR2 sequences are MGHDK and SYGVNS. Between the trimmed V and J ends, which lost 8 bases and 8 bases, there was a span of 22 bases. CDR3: CASSAQVWSRDSPLHF. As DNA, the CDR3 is TGTGCCAGCTCCGCCCAAGTTTGGAGCAGGGATTCACCCCTCCACTTT.

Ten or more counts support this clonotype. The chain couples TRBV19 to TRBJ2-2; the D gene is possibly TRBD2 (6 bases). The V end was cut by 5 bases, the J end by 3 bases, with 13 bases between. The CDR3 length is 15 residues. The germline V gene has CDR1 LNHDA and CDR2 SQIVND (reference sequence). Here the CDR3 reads CASSAGTAYTGELFF. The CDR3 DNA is TGTGCCAGTAGTGCCGGGACTGCCTACACCGGGGAGCTGTTTTTT.

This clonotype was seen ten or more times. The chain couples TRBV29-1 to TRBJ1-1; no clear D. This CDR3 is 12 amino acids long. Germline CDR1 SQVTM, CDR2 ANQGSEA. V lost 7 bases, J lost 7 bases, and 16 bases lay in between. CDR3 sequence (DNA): TGCAGCGCCACCCCCGGGTATGGTGAAGCTTTCTTT. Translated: CSATPGYGEAFF.

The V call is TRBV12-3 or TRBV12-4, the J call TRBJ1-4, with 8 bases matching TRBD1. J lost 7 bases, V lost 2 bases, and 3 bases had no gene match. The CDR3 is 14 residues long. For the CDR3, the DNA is TGTGCCAGCAGTTTACAGGGGGCGGTTGAAAAACTGTTTTTT. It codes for CASSLQGAVEKLFF.

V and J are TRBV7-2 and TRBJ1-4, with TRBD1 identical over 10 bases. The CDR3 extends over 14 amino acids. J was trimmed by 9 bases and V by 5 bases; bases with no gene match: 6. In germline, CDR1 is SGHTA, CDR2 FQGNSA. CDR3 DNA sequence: TGTGCCAGCAGCCTCGGGACAGGGGACAAAAAACTGTTTTTT. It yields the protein CASSLGTGDKKLFF.

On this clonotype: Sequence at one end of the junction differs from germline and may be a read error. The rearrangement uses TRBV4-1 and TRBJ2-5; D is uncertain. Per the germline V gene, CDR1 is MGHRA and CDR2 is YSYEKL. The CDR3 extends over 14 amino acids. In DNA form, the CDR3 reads TGTGCCAGCAGCCAATCTCCGCTGTCAGAGACCCAGTACTTC. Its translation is CASSQSPLSETQYF.

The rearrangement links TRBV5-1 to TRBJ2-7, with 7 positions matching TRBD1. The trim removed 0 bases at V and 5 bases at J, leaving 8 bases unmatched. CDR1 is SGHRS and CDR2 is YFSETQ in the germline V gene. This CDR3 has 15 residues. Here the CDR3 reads CASSLAGPQGDEQYF. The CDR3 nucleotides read TGCGCCAGCAGCTTGGCCGGGCCTCAGGGGGACGAGCAGTACTTC. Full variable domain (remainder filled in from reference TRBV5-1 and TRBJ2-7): KAGVTQTPRYLIKTRGQQVTLSCSPISGHRSVSWYQQTPGQGLQFLFEYFSETQRNKGNFPGRFSGRQFSNSRSEMNVSTLELGDSALYLCASSLAGPQGDEQYFGPGTRLTVT.

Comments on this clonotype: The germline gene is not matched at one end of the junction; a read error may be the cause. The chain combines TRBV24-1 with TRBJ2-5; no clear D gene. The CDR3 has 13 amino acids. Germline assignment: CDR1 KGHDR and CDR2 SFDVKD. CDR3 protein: CASSSPGQETQYF. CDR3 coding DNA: TGTGCCAGCAGTTCACCCGGCCAAGAGACCCAGTACTTC.

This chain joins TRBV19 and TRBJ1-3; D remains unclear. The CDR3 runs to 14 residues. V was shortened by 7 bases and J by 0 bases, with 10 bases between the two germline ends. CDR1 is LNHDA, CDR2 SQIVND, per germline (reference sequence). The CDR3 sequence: CASTDGGSGNTIYF. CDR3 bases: TGTGCCAGTACCGACGGAGGCTCTGGAAACACCATATATTTT.

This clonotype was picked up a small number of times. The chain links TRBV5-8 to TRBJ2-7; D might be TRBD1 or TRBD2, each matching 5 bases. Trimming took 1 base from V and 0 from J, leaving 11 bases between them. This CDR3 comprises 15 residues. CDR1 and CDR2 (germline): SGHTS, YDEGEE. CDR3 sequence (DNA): TGTGCCAGCAGCTTGCTGGGACGGGGCTCCTACGAGCAGTACTTC. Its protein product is CASSLLGRGSYEQYF. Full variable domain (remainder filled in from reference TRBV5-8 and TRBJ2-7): EAGVTQSPTHLIKTRGQQATLRCSPISGHTSVYWYQQALGLGLQFLLWYDEGEERNRGNFPPRFSGRQFPNYSSELNVNALELEDSALYLCASSLLGRGSYEQYFGPGTRLTVT.

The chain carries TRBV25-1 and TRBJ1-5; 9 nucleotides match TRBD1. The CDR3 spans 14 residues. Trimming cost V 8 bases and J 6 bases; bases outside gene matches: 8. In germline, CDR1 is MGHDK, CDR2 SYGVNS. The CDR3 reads CASSGTGFSQPQHF. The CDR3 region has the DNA TGTGCCAGCTCCGGGACAGGGTTTAGTCAGCCCCAGCATTTT.

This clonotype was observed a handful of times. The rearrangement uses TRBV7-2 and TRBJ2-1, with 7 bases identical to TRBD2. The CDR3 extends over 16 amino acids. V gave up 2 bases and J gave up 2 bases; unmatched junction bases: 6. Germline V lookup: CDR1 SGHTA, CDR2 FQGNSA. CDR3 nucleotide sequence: TGTGCCAGCAGCTTAAAACCGGGACTACCCTACAATGAGCAGTTCTTC. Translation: CASSLKPGLPYNEQFF.

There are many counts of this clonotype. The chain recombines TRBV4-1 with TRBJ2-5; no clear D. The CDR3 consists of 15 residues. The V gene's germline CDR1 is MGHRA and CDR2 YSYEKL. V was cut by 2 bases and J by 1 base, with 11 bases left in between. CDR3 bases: TGCGCCAGCAGCCAAAGCGTGGCGGTCCAAGAGACCCAGTACTTC. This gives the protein CASSQSVAVQETQYF.

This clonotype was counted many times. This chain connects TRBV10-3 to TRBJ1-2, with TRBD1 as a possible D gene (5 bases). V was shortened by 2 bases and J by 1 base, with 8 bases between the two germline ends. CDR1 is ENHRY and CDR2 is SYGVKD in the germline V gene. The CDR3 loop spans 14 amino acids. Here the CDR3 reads CAISELGGNYGYTF. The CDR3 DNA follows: TGTGCCATCAGTGAGCTTGGGGGTAACTATGGCTACACCTTC.

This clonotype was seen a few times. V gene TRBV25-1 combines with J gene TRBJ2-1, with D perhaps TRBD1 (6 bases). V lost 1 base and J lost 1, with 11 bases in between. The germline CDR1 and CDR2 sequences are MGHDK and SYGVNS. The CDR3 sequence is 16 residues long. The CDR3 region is CASSELGGESYNEQFF. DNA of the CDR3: TGTGCCAGCAGTGAATTAGGGGGAGAATCCTACAATGAGCAGTTCTTC. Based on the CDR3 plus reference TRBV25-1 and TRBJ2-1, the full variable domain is EADIYQTPRYLVIGTGKKITLECSQTMGHDKMYWYQQDPGMELHLIHYSYGVNSTEKGDLSSESTVSRIRTEHFPLTLESARPSHTSQYLCASSELGGESYNEQFFGPGTRLTVL.

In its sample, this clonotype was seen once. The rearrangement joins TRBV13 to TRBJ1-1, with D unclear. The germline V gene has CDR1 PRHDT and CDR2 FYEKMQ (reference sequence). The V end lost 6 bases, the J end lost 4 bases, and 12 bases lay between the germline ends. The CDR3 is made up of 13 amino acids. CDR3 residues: CASRRSGGTEAFF. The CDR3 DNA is TGTGCCAGCAGGCGGTCGGGAGGCACTGAAGCTTTCTTT.

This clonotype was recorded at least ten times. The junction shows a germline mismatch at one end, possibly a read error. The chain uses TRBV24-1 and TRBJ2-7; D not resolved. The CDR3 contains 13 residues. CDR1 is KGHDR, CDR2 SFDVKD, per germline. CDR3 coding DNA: TGTGCCACCAGTGATTTGCTCTCCCACGAGCAGTACTTC. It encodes CATSDLLSHEQYF.

The chain's CDR3 is CASSFGVGSPLHF. As DNA, the CDR3 is TGTGCCAGCAGCTTTGGGGTAGGATCACCCCTCCACTTT. The chain recombines TRBV7-2 with TRBJ1-6, with D hard to call. This CDR3 contains 13 residues. The germline V gene has CDR1 SGHTA and CDR2 FQGNSA. V lost 3 bases and J 10 bases, leaving 10 bases between the germline ends.

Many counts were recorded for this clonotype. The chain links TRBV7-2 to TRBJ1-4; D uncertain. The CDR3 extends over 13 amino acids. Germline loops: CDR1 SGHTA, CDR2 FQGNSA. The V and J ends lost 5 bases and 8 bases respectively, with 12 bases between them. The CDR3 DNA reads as TGTGCCAGCAGCCCGGCCCGGGGAGAAAAACTGTTTTTT. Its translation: CASSPARGEKLFF. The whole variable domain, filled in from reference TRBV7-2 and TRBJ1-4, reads GAGVSQSPSNKVTEKGKDVELRCDPISGHTALYWYRQSLGQGLEFLIYFQGNSAPDKSGLPSDRFSAERTGGSVSTLTIQRTQQEDSAVYLCASSPARGEKLFFGSGTQLSVL.

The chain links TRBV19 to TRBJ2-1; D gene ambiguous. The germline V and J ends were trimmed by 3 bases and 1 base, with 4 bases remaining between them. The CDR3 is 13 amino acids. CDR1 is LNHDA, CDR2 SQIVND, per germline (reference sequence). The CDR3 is CASSMMSYNEQFF. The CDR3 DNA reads TGTGCCAGTAGTATGATGTCCTACAATGAGCAGTTCTTC.